This TCR beta chain emerged from a study of cytomegalovirus exposure and HLA in healthy donors. TCRdb's copy holds only in-frame clones and misses some; the assay was immunoSEQ multiplex PCR. The sample consists of about 330,000 clones, roughly 85% of them appearing once. Study-wide points: Rare TCR sequences dominated, though some public TCRs recurred in many donors. In vitro testing confirmed a few CMV-associated chains as specific for CMV antigens. Among TCR beta chains, those listed as cytomegalovirus-associated numbered about 160.

The V gene's germline CDR1 is MNHEY and CDR2 SMNVEV (reference sequence). This CDR3 spans 18 amino acids. Trimming shortened V by 3 bases and J by 7 bases, and 27 bases separated the two germline ends. Separation from the approximately 720-subject first cohort characterized the approximately 130-subject validation cohort, to which the donors belonged. About this clone: Its antigen is undetermined.

Material: PBMCs. The chain joins TRBV27 to TRBJ2-5; D unresolved. The sequence came from a woman aged 18-29 years in good health and CMV-seronegative. The CDR3 region is CASSFHLLWQLICLTQYF. The CDR3 DNA reads as TGTGCCAGCAGTTTTCATCTTCTTTGGCAGTTAATATGTCTGACCCAGTACTTC.